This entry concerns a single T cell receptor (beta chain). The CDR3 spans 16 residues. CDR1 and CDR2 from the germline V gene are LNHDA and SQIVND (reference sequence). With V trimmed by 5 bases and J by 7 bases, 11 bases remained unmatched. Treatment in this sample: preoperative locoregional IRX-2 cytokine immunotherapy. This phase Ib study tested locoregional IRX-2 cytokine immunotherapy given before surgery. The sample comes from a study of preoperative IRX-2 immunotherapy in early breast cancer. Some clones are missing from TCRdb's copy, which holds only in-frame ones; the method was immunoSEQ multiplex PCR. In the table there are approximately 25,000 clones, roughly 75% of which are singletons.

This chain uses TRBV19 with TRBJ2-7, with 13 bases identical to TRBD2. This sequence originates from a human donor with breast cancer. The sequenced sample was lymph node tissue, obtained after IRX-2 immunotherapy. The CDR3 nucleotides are TGTGCCAGTAGTCCCGGGACTAGCGGGGCTTCGAGAGAGCAGTACTTC. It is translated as CASSPGTSGASREQYF.